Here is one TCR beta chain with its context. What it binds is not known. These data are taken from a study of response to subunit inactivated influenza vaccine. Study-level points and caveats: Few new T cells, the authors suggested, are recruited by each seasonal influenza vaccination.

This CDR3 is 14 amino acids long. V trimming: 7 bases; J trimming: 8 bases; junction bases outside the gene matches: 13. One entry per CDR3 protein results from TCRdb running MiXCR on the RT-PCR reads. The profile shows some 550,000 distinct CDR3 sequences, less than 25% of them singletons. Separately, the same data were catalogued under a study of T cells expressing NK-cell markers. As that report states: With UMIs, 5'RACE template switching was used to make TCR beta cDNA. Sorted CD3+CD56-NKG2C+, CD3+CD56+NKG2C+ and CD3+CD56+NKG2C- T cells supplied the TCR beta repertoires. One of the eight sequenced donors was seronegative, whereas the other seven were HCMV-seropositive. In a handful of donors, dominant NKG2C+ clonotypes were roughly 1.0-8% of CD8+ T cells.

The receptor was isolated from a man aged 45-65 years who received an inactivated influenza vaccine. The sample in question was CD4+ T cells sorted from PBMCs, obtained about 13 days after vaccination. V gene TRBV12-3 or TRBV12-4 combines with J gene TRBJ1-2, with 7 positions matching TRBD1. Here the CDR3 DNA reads TGTGCCAGCACCCCGACAGGGTCCCCGGGGGGCTACACCTTC. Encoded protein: CASTPTGSPGGYTF.